The rows below give T cell receptor beta chains drawn from one sample of a study of shared clonotypes between healthy human individuals. Sequenced by immunoSEQ multiplex PCR; TCRdb stores in-frame clones only, minus some. In the table there are millions of clones, about 95% of which are singletons. Sample: naive CD8+ T cells sorted from blood. The source of these receptors is a man aged 18 to 35 in good health. Each CDR3 is given with its conserved first and last residue. D genes are given only for firm matches. Clone size, where shown, is once, few, many, or a class for clones that have expanded.

clone size	V gene	D gene	J gene	CDR3 DNA	CDR3 protein
NA	TRBV6-5	NA	TRBJ1-1	TGTGCCAGCCAGGGAAATAGGAACACTGAAGCTTTCTTT	CASQGNRNTEAFF
NA	TRBV4-1	NA	TRBJ2-2	TGCGCCAGCAGCCAGATGACCGGGGAGCTGTTTTTT	CASSQMTGELFF
NA	TRBV11-3	NA	TRBJ1-1	TGTGCCAGCAGAAGAGATCCCGGCAACACTGAAGCTTTCTTT	CASRRDPGNTEAFF
NA	TRBV29-1	TRBD2	TRBJ2-1	TGCAGCGTTATTGGACTAGCGGGGTATGAGCAGTTCTTC	CSVIGLAGYEQFF
NA	TRBV12-5	NA	TRBJ2-2	TGTGCTAGTGGTCGAGGACAACCCCAGAGCACCGGGGAGCTGTTTTTT	CASGRGQPQSTGELFF
NA	TRBV10-1	NA	TRBJ2-5	TGCGCCAGCAGTCCAACCCTCCTAGAGACCCAGTACTTC	CASSPTLLETQYF
NA	TRBV5-6	NA	TRBJ2-7	TGTGCCAGCAGCTTGCCAGGGCTCGAGCAGTACTTC	CASSLPGLEQYF
NA	TRBV11-2	NA	TRBJ1-1	TGTGCCAGCAGCTTAGACCTGAGGGCTGAAGCTTTCTTT	CASSLDLRAEAFF
once	TRBV9	TRBD1	TRBJ1-6	TGTGCCAGTGCCGAGGGCAGGGGGCTTTCACCCCTCCACTTT	CASAEGRGLSPLHF
once	TRBV7-2	NA	TRBJ2-7	TGTGCCAGCAGCTTAGCAGCGGCTACCTACGAGCAGTACTTC	CASSLAAATYEQYF
NA	TRBV4-3	NA	TRBJ2-2	TGCGCCAGCAGCCGAGTACCGGGGATGTACGCCAACGCCGGGGAGCTGTTTTTT	CASSRVPGMYANAGELFF
once	TRBV28	NA	TRBJ1-3	TGTGCCAGCACCAGGGAGGCGGTTGGAAACACCATATATTTT	CASTREAVGNTIYF
NA	TRBV6-5	NA	TRBJ2-5	TGTGCCAGCAGTTCCAGGGTTTTCCAAGAGACCCAGTACTTC	CASSSRVFQETQYF
once	TRBV4-3	TRBD2	TRBJ2-7	TGCGCCAGCAGCCAAGGTGACCTAGCGGTGAGTTACGAGCAGTACTTC	CASSQGDLAVSYEQYF
NA	TRBV27	NA	TRBJ2-7	TGTGCCAGCAGCACATTGGGACGGACGATTACCTACGAGCAGTACTTC	CASSTLGRTITYEQYF
NA	TRBV10-1	NA	TRBJ2-5	TGCGCCAGCAGTGAGGGGGGCCCGCAAGAGACCCAGTACTTC	CASSEGGPQETQYF
NA	TRBV6-5	NA	TRBJ2-1	TGTGCCAGCAGTCCAACGGGAGTTTACAATGAGCAGTTCTTC	CASSPTGVYNEQFF
NA	TRBV7-2	NA	TRBJ1-1	TGTGCCAGCAGCTCCCTACGACAAGAGAACACTGAAGCTTTCTTT	CASSSLRQENTEAFF
NA	TRBV5-6	NA	TRBJ2-2	TGTGCCAGCAGCGTCGTGGGGGCCGGGGAGCTGTTTTTT	CASSVVGAGELFF
NA	TRBV14	TRBD1	TRBJ2-1	TGTGCCAGCAGCCAAGCCGGGACAGCGTTCCCCTACAATGAGCAGTTCTTC	CASSQAGTAFPYNEQFF
NA	TRBV13	TRBD1	TRBJ1-1	TGTGCCAGCAGCTCGCGACAGGGGGCTATTAACACTGAAGCTTTCTTT	CASSSRQGAINTEAFF
NA	TRBV4-2	TRBD2	TRBJ2-7	TGTGCCAGCAGCTCGCGACTAGCGGGGGGGTACGAGCAGTACTTC	CASSSRLAGGYEQYF
few	TRBV11-2	TRBD1	TRBJ1-3	TGTGCCAGCAGCCCCACGACAGGGACCCCTGGAAACACCATATATTTT	CASSPTTGTPGNTIYF
NA	TRBV2	NA	TRBJ1-5	TGTGCCAGCAGTGCCCGGGATCAGCCCCAGCATTTT	CASSARDQPQHF
once	TRBV28	NA	TRBJ2-7	TGTGCCAGCAGTCCAGACCCCTACGAGCAGTACTTC	CASSPDPYEQYF
NA	TRBV6-1	NA	TRBJ1-5	TGTGCCAGCAGTGAATTTAGGGGGACCAGCAATCAGCCCCAGCATTTT	CASSEFRGTSNQPQHF
NA	TRBV5-4	TRBD1	TRBJ1-1	TGTGCCAGCAGCTTGGAGACAGGGGGGTTAACTGAAGCTTTCTTT	CASSLETGGLTEAFF
NA	TRBV10-3	TRBD2	TRBJ2-3	TGTGCCATCAGCCTAGCGGGAGTACAAGATACGCAGTATTTT	CAISLAGVQDTQYF
NA	TRBV6-6	NA	TRBJ2-2	TGTGCCAGCAGTTACGTAGGGGCGAACACCGGGGAGCTGTTTTTT	CASSYVGANTGELFF
NA	TRBV5-4	NA	TRBJ2-7	TGTGCCAGCAGCCACTGGGACTCCTCCTACGAGCAGTACTTC	CASSHWDSSYEQYF
NA	TRBV7-9	TRBD2	TRBJ2-1	TGTGCCAGCAGCTTACGTGGCGGGAGAGACGATGAGCAGTTCTTC	CASSLRGGRDDEQFF
NA	TRBV27	NA	TRBJ2-7	TGTGCCAGCAGAGTCTCTGAGGGGGCCGCGGGGGAGCAGTACTTC	CASRVSEGAAGEQYF
NA	TRBV4-1	TRBD1	TRBJ2-7	TGCGCCAGCAGCCAAGTAGCAGGGGGTGCCTTTTACGAGCAGTACTTC	CASSQVAGGAFYEQYF
once	TRBV10-2	NA	TRBJ2-7	TGCGCCAGCAGTGTGGCCGACTACGAGCAGTACTTC	CASSVADYEQYF
NA	TRBV7-9	NA	TRBJ2-5	TGTGCCAGCAGCCCAAGGGGTGAGGAGACCCAGTACTTC	CASSPRGEETQYF
NA	TRBV5-4	NA	TRBJ1-2	TGTGCCAGCAGCCTAGGGACCGAGGATACCTTC	CASSLGTEDTF
NA	TRBV27	NA	TRBJ2-7	TGTGCCAGCAGTCCTAGCTCCGGGAACTCCTACGAGCAGTACTTC	CASSPSSGNSYEQYF
NA	TRBV28	TRBD1	TRBJ2-7	TGTGCCAGCAGTTTAAACAGGGGATACGAGCAGTACTTC	CASSLNRGYEQYF
NA	TRBV5-4	NA	TRBJ2-3	TGTGCCAGCCGAAATACAATAATCGAAGATACGCAGTATTTT	CASRNTIIEDTQYF
NA	TRBV7-9	TRBD2	TRBJ2-1	TGTGCCAGCAGCTTACGGGCGGCGGGAGGGGGCTCCTACAATGAGCAGTTCTTC	CASSLRAAGGGSYNEQFF
NA	TRBV5-1	NA	TRBJ1-4	TGCGCCAGCAGCTTGGCTCAAGCAACTAATGAAAAACTGTTTTTT	CASSLAQATNEKLFF
NA	TRBV4-1	NA	TRBJ2-7	TGCGCCAGCAGCCGCTTGGGAGAGCAGTACTTC	CASSRLGEQYF
NA	TRBV10-2	NA	TRBJ2-5	TGCGCCAGCAGGGGGGAGACCCAGTACTTC	CASRGETQYF
once	TRBV6-6	TRBD1	TRBJ1-3	TGTGCCAGCACCGGGACAGGGGCTATGAGAAACACCATATATTTT	CASTGTGAMRNTIYF
NA	TRBV19	NA	TRBJ2-7	TGTGCCAGTAGTATCCAGGGGGGCGGCTACGAGCAGTACTTC	CASSIQGGGYEQYF
NA	TRBV27	NA	TRBJ2-1	TGTGCCAGCAGTTCTTCTGGGGACTCCTACAATGAGCAGTTCTTC	CASSSSGDSYNEQFF
once	TRBV4-1	TRBD1	TRBJ1-6	TGCGCCAGCAGCCAAGACACAGGGGGATCACCCCTCCACTTT	CASSQDTGGSPLHF
once	TRBV6-1	NA	TRBJ2-7	TGTGCCAGCAGTGATTGGGGGGAATCGGGCGAGCAGTACTTC	CASSDWGESGEQYF
NA	TRBV6-1	NA	TRBJ2-7	TGTGCCAGCAGTGAAGATGGGGGTCCTCCCTACGAGCAGTACTTC	CASSEDGGPPYEQYF
NA	TRBV27	TRBD1	TRBJ1-2	TGTGCCAGCAGTTTATCCGGCTCAGGGGGCAACGGCTACACCTTC	CASSLSGSGGNGYTF
NA	TRBV9	NA	TRBJ2-2	TGTGCCAGCAGCGTAGATCTCTCGCCCGGGGAGCTGTTTTTT	CASSVDLSPGELFF
NA	TRBV7-8	TRBD2	TRBJ2-7	TGTGCCAGCGCAGGGGCGGGGGGAGCATCCTACGAGCAGTACTTC	CASAGAGGASYEQYF
NA	TRBV11-2	NA	TRBJ2-7	TGTGCCAGCAGCTCACGTGGGTCCGCTACCTACGAGCAGTACTTC	CASSSRGSATYEQYF
NA	TRBV19	NA	TRBJ2-4	TGTGCCAGTAGTATTGCAGGGGCCAAAAACATTCAGTACTTC	CASSIAGAKNIQYF
few	TRBV30	NA	TRBJ2-7	TGTGCCTGGAGGGACTCCTACGAGCAGTACTTC	CAWRDSYEQYF
NA	TRBV7-9	NA	TRBJ1-4	TGTGCCAGCAGGAAAGGGTACAGGGAGGAACAAACTAATGAAAAACTGTTTTTT	CASRKGYREEQTNEKLFF
NA	TRBV28	NA	TRBJ2-2	TGTACCAGCAGTAGTCCGCGGGAACACCCGAACACCGGGGAGCTGTTTTTT	CTSSSPREHPNTGELFF
NA	TRBV5-4	TRBD1	TRBJ2-7	TGTGCCAGCAGCGGGGACAGAGCCTACGAGCAGTACTTC	CASSGDRAYEQYF
NA	TRBV10-3	NA	TRBJ2-7	TGTGCCAGTATGGGAGAGGGCTACGAGCAGTACTTC	CASMGEGYEQYF